This T cell receptor (beta chain) was documented in a study of T-cell memory formation after mild COVID-19. Study-level background: For the most part, TCR clusters were specific to one donor.

Of note for this clonotype: Its specificity is unknown.

Study observations and caveats: There were some responding clones in pre-infection memory, which suggested that cross-reactive memory had joined. The CD4+ clones that contracted clustered mainly within CM and EM, and the CD8+ clones concentrated in EMRA.

Each CDR3 protein gets one entry after TCRdb re-called the 5' RACE reads with MiXCR. The table lists 450,000 or so distinct CDR3 sequences, 25% of them singletons. V lost 0 bases and J lost 7, with 19 bases in between. Germline CDR1 and CDR2: MNHNY and SVGAGI (reference sequence). The CDR3 spans 17 residues. Sequenced sample: PBMCs or a T cell subset sorted from them (not recorded which). The source is an adult woman who had mild COVID-19 (a few samples of this study predate the infection). Cell type and time point are not known. The rearrangement links TRBV6-6 to TRBJ2-1, with D perhaps matching TRBD2 (5 bases). DNA of the CDR3: TGTGCCAGCAGTTACTCGTTGTTGAGGATCGAGGGTAATGAGCAGTTCTTC. Amino acid sequence: CASSYSLLRIEGNEQFF.